A selection of T cell receptor beta chains follows, all from one sample in a study of regulatory T cells in long-lasting Graves disease. From the multiplex PCR reads, TCRdb called clonotypes with MiXCR, one entry per CDR3 protein. Found here are 700,000 or so distinct CDR3 sequences, around 30% of them singletons; the top ten hold around 42%. The starting material was peripheral blood mononuclear cells (PBMCs), obtained when the disease was refractory, from a patient treated with antithyroid drugs. These receptor sequences come from a female donor with Graves disease. CDR3s include the opening cysteine and the closing phenylalanine or tryptophan. The D gene is left open where the match is weak. Clone size, where shown, is once, few, many, or a class for clones that have expanded.

TRBV20-1	few	TRBJ2-7	-	TGCAGTGCTCTTAAGAGTTCCTACGAGCAGTACTTC	CSALKSSYEQYF
TRBV12-3/TRBV12-4	-	TRBJ2-7	TRBD1	TGTGCCAGCAGCTTCAAAGGGGGCGGTCCCTACGAGCAGTACTTC	CASSFKGGGPYEQYF
TRBV2	few	TRBJ1-4	-	TGTGCCAGCAGCCGCGGGGCCCTTGATGAAAAACTGTTTTTT	CASSRGALDEKLFF
TRBV5-1	few	TRBJ1-1	-	TGCGCCAGCAGCTTGGCACCGGGGGGGCTGAACACTGAAGCTTTCTTT	CASSLAPGGLNTEAFF
TRBV12-3/TRBV12-4	-	TRBJ1-1	-	TGTGCCACCACATGGGGGGGAAACACTGAAGCTTTCTTT	CATTWGGNTEAFF
TRBV3-1	-	TRBJ2-1	TRBD2	TGTGCCAGCAGCTCCGAGGTGCGGGGAGGGTATGAGCAGTTCTTC	CASSSEVRGGYEQFF
TRBV29-1	-	TRBJ1-5	-	TGCAGCGTGATGGCCGGTCAGCCCCAGCATTTT	CSVMAGQPQHF
TRBV29-1	-	TRBJ1-1	TRBD1	TGCAGCTCGGGGACAGGGGGAGTCATGAACACTGAAGCTTTCTTT	CSSGTGGVMNTEAFF
TRBV19	few	TRBJ1-1	TRBD1	TGTGCCAGTAGTCCCAGGGGGAGGTCTGAAGCTTTCTTT	CASSPRGRSEAFF
TRBV6-2/TRBV6-3	-	TRBJ1-1	-	TGTGCCAGCAGTTACTCGAGTGGTAGGGGCACTGAAGCTTTCTTT	CASSYSSGRGTEAFF
TRBV28	few	TRBJ1-5	-	TGTGCCAGCAGCACGTCGGCAGGTCTCCGTCCGGTGGATCAGCCCCAGCATTTT	CASSTSAGLRPVDQPQHF
TRBV7-2	-	TRBJ1-2	-	TGTGCCAGCAGCGTCATCAGCCACTATGGCTACACCTTC	CASSVISHYGYTF
TRBV12-3/TRBV12-4	many	TRBJ2-7	TRBD1	TGTGCCAGCAGATTAGGGGGCGATTACGAGCAGTACTTC	CASRLGGDYEQYF
TRBV27	few	TRBJ1-5	-	TGTGCCAGCAGTCATGGGACGGCGAATAGCAATCAGCCCCAGCATTTT	CASSHGTANSNQPQHF
TRBV11-2	-	TRBJ2-1	-	TGTGCCAGCAGACGGACGGTGGGGATTAATGAGCAGTTCTTC	CASRRTVGINEQFF
TRBV20-1	-	TRBJ2-7	-	TGCAGTGCTAGTCCCGGTATCTACGAGCAGTACTTC	CSASPGIYEQYF